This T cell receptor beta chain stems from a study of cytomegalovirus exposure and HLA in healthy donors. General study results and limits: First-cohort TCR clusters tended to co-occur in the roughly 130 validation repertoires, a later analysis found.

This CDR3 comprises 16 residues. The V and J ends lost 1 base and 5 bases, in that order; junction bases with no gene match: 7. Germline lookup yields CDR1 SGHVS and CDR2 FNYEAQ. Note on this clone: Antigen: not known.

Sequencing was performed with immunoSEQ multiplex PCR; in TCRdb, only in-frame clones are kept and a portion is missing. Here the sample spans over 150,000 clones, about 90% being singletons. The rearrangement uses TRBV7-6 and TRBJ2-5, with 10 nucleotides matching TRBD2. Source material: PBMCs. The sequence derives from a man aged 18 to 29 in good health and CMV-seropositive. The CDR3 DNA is TGTGCCAGCAGCTTAGTGGGGCTAGCGGGAGCTGAGACCCAGTACTTC. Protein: CASSLVGLAGAETQYF. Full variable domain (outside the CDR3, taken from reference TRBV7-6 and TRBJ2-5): GAGVSQSPRYKVTKRGQDVALRCDPISGHVSLYWYRQALGQGPEFLTYFNYEAQQDKSGLPNDRFSAERPEGSISTLTIQRTEQRDSAMYRCASSLVGLAGAETQYFGPGTRLLVL.